This T cell receptor (beta chain) appears in the sequencing data of a study of T cell changes during pregnancy in multiple sclerosis. The CDR3 has 16 residues. V dropped 3 bases and J dropped 0 bases, with 18 bases sitting between them. In germline, CDR1 is GTSNPN, CDR2 SVGIG (reference sequence). The protocol was immunoSEQ multiplex PCR, while the TCRdb copy is restricted to in-frame clones and leaves out a portion. In the table there are about 22,000 clones, 85% to 90% of which are singletons. Sequencing used CD8+ T cells from peripheral blood mononuclear cells, obtained before pregnancy. The chain joins TRBV30 to TRBJ2-7, with a tentative D call TRBD2 (5 bases). The receptor was isolated from a female donor with multiple sclerosis, enrolled in a pregnancy study. CDR3 protein: CAWRGHVAPSSYEQYF. As DNA, the CDR3 is TGTGCCTGGAGGGGTCATGTAGCGCCAAGCTCCTACGAGCAGTACTTC.